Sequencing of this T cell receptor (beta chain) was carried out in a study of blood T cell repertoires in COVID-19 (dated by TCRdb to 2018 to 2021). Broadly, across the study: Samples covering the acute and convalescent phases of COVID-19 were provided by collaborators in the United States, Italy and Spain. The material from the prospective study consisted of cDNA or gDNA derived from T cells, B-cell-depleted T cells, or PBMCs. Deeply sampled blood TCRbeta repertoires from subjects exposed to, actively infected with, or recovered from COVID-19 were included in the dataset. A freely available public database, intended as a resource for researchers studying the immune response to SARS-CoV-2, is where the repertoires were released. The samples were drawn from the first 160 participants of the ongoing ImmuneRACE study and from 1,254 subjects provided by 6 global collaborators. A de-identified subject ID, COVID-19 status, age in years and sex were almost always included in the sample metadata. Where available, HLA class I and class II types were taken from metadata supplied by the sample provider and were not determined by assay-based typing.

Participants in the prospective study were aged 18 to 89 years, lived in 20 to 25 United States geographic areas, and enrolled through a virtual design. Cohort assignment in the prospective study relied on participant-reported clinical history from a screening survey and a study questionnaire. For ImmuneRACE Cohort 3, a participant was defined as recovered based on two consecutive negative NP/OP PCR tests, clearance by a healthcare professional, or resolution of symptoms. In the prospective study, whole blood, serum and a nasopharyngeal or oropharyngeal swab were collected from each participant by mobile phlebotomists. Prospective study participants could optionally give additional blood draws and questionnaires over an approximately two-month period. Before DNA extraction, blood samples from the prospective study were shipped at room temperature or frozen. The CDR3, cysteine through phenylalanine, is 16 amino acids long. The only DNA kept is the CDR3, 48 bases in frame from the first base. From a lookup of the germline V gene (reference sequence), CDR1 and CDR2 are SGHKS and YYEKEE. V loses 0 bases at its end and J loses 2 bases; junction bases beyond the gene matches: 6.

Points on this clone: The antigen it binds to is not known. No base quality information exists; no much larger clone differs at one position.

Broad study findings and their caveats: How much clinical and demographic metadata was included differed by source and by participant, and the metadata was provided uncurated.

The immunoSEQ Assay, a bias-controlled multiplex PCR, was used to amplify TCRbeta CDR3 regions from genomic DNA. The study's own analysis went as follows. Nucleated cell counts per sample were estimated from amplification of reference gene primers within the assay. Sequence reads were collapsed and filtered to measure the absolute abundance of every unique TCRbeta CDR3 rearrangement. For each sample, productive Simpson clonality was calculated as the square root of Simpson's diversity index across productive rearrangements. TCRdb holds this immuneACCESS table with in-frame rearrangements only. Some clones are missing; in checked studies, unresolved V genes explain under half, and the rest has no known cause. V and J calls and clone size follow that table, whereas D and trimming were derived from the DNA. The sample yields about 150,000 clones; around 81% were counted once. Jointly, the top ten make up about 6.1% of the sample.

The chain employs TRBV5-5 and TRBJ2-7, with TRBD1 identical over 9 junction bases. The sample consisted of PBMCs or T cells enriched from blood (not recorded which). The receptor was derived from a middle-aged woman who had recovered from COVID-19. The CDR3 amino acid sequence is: CASSLGRDRVTYEQYF. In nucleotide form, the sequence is TGTGCCAGCAGCTTGGGTCGGGACAGGGTAACCTACGAGCAGTACTTC.